This TCR beta chain was sequenced in a study of regulatory T cells in long-lasting Graves disease. CDR3 regions were amplified by Arm-PCR using iRepertoire HTBI primers to build TCR beta libraries. TCRdb independently ran MiXCR on the multiplex PCR reads; one entry per CDR3 protein. The repertoire holds about 450,000 distinct CDR3 sequences, with approximately 16% as singletons. Study results and limitations: TRBV28, TRBJ1-2 and TRBJ2-5 emerged as the favored segments in persistent disease.

Per the germline V gene, CDR1 is SGDLS and CDR2 is YYNGEE. After removal of 2 bases from V and 4 bases from J, the junction contained 10 bases not matched to a gene. This CDR3 is built from 16 residues. Documented time point: newly diagnosed GD, antithyroid drugs for less than 3 months. The TCR library was made from RNA extracted from PBMCs. Notes on this clonotype: Its antigen remains unidentified.

This sample was also put to use in a study of T cells in Graves' hyperthyroidism and ophthalmopathy. That source adds: Blood also held most thyroid clonotypes expanded beyond 0.001.

The sequence came from a woman in her 30s with Graves disease. The material was peripheral blood mononuclear cells (PBMCs), obtained at new diagnosis, from a patient treated with antithyroid drugs. This chain links TRBV9 with TRBJ1-2, with 8 positions matching TRBD1. The CDR3 loop reads CASSVLTGVVGYGYTF. CDR3 sequence (DNA): TGTGCCAGCAGCGTCTTGACAGGGGTGGTTGGCTATGGCTACACCTTC.